This T cell receptor beta chain was captured in a study of shared clonotypes between healthy human individuals. General study results and limits: Apart from blood, nothing was sampled; tissue repertoires likely differ. Generally, naive subsets (rather than memory subsets) showed larger estimated richness.

This clone was picked up one time. Its antigen remains unidentified. V dropped 4 bases and J dropped 2 bases, with 12 bases sitting between them. CDR3 length: 14 amino acids. Germline V gene data show CDR1 as SGHRS and CDR2 as YFSETQ. Samples underwent the assay at deep level. Some clones are missing from TCRdb's copy, which holds only in-frame ones; the method was immunoSEQ multiplex PCR. The data hold almost 750,000 clones, with roughly 72% observed a single time. Free of recent acute infections or vaccinations, the donors were healthy HIV-negative adults. The sequenced material came from memory CD4+ T cells sorted from blood. The sample's subset: CD45RA-negative fraction. This TCR was recovered from a woman aged 25 to 39 in good health. J is TRBJ2-5 and V is TRBV5-1; D is possibly TRBD1 (6 bases). CDR3 coding DNA: TGCGCCAGCAGCATGGCAGGGGCGCAAGAGACCCAGTACTTC. As protein: CASSMAGAQETQYF.